This paragraph covers one T cell receptor beta chain sequence. No antigen is known for it. This specimen comes from a study of OX40 agonist ivuxolimab in advanced cancers. Produced via immunoSEQ multiplex PCR; TCRdb's table is partial and in-frame only. The data hold about 73,000 clones, with about 89% observed a single time. Germline-derived CDR1 and CDR2 are MNHEY and SMNVEV (reference sequence). The CDR3 length is 14 residues. V was pared by 0 bases and J by 4 bases, with 10 bases between. Whole-study results and caveats: Circulating CD4+ and CD8+ T cells showed clonal expansion by week 6 at 0.1 to 3.0 mg/kg.

Specimen: CD4+ or CD8+ T cells sorted from blood, collected in a trial of the OX40 agonist ivuxolimab. The receptor's source is an adult with an advanced solid tumor such as melanoma, head and neck, liver or kidney cancer. This sequence joins TRBV27 and TRBJ2-7; no clear D. CDR3 sequence (DNA): TGTGCCAGCAGTTTATCGCCCAGCTTATACGAGCAGTACTTC. Translating gives CASSLSPSLYEQYF.